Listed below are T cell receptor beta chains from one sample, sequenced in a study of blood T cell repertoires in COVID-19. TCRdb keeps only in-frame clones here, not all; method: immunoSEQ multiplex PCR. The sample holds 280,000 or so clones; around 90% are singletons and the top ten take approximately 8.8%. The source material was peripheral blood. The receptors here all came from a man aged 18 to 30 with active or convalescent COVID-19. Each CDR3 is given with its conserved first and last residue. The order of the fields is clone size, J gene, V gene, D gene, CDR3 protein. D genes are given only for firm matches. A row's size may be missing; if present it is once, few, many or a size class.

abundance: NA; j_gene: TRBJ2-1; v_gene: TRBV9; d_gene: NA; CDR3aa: CASSAEGGANNEQFF
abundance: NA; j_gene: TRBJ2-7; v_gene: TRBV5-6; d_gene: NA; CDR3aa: CASSLAGDSYEQYF
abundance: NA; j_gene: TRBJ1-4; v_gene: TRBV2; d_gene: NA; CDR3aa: CASRLRDSGREKLFF
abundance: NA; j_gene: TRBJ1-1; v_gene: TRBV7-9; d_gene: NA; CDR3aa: CASRRQNTEAFF
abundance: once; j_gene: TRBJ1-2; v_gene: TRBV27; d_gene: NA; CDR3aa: CASGGQTDNYGYTF
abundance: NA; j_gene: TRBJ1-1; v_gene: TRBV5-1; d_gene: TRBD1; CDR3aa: CASSLGTGANTEAFF
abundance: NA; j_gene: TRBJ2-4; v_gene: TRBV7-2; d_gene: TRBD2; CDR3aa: CASSSSGEEWAKNIQYF
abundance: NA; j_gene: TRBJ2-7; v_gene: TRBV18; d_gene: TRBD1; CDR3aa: CASSPGQLSYEQYF
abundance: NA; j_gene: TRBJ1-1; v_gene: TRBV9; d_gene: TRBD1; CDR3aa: CASSEQGGGITEAFF
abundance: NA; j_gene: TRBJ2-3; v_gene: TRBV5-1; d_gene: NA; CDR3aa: CASSFGQGADTQYF
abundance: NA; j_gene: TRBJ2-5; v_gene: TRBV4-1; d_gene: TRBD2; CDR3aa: CASSQEVAGVVGETQYF
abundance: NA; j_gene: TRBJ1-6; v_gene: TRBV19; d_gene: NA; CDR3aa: CASSIRQPRSPLHF
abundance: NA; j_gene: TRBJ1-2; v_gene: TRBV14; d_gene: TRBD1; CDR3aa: CASSEQGVYGYTF
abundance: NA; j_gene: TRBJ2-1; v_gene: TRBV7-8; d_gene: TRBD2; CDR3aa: CASSFGLAGVYNEQFF
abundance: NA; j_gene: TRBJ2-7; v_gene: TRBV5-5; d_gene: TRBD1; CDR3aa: CASSDPGTGFIYEQYF
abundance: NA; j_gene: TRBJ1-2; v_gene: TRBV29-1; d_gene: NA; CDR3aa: CSVEDRGYLGGYTF
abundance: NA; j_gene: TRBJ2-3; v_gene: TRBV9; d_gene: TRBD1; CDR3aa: CASSAVGQGFTDTQYF
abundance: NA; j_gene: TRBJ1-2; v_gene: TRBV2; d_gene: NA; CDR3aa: CASRGRSNYGYTF
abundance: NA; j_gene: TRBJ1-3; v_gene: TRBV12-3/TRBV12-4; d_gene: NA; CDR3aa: CASTILGNTIYF
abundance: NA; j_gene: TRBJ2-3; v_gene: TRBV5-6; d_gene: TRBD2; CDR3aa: CASSTRTSGGATDTQYF
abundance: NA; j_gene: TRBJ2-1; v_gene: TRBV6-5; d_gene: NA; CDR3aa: CASGGFNEQFF
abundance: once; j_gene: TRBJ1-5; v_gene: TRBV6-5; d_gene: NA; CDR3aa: CASRLRGRDQPQHF
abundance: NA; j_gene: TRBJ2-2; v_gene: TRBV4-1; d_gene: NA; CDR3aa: CASSQGLFSGELFF
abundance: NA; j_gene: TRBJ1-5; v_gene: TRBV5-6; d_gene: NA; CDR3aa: CASSLGGSSNQPQHF
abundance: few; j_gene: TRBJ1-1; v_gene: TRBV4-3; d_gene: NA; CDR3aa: CASSQELGGGTAEAFF
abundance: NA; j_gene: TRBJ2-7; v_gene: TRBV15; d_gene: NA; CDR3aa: CATSRDRGTYEQYF
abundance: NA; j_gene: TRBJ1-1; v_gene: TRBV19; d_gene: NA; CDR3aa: CASTPYREPGVTEAFF
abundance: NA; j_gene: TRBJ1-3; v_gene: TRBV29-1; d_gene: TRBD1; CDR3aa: CSVGSDRGPGNTIYF
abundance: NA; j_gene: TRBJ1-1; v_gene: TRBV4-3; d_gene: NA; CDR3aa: CASSPQTGRDTEAFF
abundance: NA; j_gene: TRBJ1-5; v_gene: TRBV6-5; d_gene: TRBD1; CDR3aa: CASSRTGLNQPQHF
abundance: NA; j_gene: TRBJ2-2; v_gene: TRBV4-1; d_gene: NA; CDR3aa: CASSHRTGELFF
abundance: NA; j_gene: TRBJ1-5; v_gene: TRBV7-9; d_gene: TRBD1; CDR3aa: CASSSGGVNQPQHF
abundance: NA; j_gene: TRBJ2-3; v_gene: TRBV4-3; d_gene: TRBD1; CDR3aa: CASSQDGTGGKKDTQYF
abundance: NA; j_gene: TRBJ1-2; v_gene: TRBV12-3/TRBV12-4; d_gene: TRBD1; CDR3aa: CASSLVPGGVHTF
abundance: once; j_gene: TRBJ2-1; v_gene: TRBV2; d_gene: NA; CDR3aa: CASSEARAGSSGNEQFF
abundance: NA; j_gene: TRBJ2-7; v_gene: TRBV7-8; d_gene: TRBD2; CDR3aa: CASSLGAGLAGIYEQYF
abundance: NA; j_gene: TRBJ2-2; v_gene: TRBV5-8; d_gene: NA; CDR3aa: CASTPREPGGTGELFF
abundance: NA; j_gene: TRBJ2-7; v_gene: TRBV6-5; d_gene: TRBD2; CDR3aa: CATRTSGGPYEQYF
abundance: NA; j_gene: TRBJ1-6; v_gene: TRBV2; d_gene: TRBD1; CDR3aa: CASSETGGTSPLHF
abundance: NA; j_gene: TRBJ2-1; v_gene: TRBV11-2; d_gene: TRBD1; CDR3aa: CASSPGQGSYNEQFF
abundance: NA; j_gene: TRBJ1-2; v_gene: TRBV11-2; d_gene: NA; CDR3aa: CASSLGRGGYTF
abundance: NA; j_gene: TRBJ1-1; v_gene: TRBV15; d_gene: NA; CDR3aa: CATSRNPRAGSLNTEAFF
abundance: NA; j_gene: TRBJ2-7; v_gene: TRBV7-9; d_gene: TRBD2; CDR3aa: CASRPGLAGDLYEQYF
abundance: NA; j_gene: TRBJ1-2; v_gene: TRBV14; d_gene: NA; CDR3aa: CASSPGTNYGYTF
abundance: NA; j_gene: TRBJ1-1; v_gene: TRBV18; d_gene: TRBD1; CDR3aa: CASSPTGARTEAFF
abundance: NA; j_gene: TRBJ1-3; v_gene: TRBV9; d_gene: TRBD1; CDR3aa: CASSIGQGGFGSGNTIYF
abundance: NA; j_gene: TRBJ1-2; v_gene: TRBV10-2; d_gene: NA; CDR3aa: CASSESTRGDGYTF
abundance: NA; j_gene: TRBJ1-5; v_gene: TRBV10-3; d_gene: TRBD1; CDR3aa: CAISPTGPNQPQHF
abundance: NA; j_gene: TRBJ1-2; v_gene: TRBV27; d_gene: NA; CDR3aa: CASSLVPGVGDGYTF
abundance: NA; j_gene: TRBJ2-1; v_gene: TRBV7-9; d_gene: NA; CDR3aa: CASRWDSNSYNEQFF
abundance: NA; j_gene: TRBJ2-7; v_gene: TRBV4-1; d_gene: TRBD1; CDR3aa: CASSQEGQGEIYEQYF
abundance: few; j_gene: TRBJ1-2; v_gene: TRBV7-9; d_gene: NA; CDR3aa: CASSPGGVMGYGYTF
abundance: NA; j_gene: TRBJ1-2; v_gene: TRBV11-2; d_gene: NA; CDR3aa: CASSLAPGMTRGYTF
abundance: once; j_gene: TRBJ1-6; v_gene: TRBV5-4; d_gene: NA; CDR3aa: CASSRMGSGSPLHF
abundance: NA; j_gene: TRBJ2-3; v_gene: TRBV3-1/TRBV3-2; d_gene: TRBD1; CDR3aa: CASSLGQGASDTQYF
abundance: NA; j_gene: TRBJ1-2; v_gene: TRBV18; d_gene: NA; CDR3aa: CASSPDTFNYGYTF
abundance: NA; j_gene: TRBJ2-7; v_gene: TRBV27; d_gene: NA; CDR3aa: CASSLYSDSYEQYF
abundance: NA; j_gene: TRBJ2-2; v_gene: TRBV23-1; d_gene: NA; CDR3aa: CASSRCSEYTGELFF
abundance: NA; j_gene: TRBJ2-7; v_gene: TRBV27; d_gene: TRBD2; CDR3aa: CASRSTSGVTYEQYF